The present TCR beta chain was sequenced within a study of blood T cell repertoires in COVID-19. Study in general: PBMCs, B-cell-depleted T cells, or T cells provided the cDNA or gDNA that made up the material.

Only in-frame clones appear in the TCRdb table, and some are missing; sequencing was by immunoSEQ multiplex PCR. The table records around 60,000 clones, 72% of them present only once. This CDR3 is built from 14 residues. The V gene end was trimmed by 5 bases and the J gene end by 3 bases; junction bases not matched to a gene: 6. From germline, CDR1 is LNHDA and CDR2 SQIVND (reference sequence). This chain joins TRBV19 and TRBJ2-5; TRBD1 matches at 7 bases. The sequence was collected from a woman in her 70s with COVID-19, enrolled during active disease. Sequencing was carried out using peripheral blood. CDR3 sequence reads: CASSDPGTEETQYF. The CDR3 nucleotides are TGTGCCAGTAGTGATCCCGGGACAGAAGAGACCCAGTACTTC.